This entry lists 21 T cell receptor beta chains sequenced from one sample in a study of glioma-infiltrating T cells after dendritic cell vaccination. The method was immunoSEQ multiplex PCR; TCRdb's version includes in-frame clones alone and lacks a portion of them. The table has about 94,000 clones, 75% to 90% seen once. Time point denoted: after dendritic cell vaccination, including at tumor progression/relapse. Source: blood, taken after dendritic cell vaccination. The receptor source for this set is a human donor with glioblastoma.

This clone was counted a few times. The J gene is TRBJ2-7, the V gene TRBV19, with 14 bases identical to TRBD2. This CDR3 is built from 16 residues. From germline, CDR1 is LNHDA and CDR2 SQIVND (reference sequence). V was pared by 3 bases and J by 3 bases, with 4 bases of the junction left unmatched. CDR3 loop: CASSISGTSGSYEQYF. DNA of the CDR3: TGTGCCAGTAGTATCTCCGGGACTAGCGGGAGCTACGAGCAGTACTTC.

In its sample, this clone was seen a few times. The gene calls are TRBV18 and TRBJ2-7, with 8 bases that match TRBD1. V lost 2 bases and J lost 3; bases outside the gene matches: 6. CDR3 size: 15 residues. CDR1 and CDR2 (germline): KGHSH, LQKENI. The CDR3 loop reads CASSPVTGEVYEQYF. CDR3 DNA sequence: TGTGCCAGCTCACCAGTGACAGGGGAAGTCTACGAGCAGTACTTC.

V is TRBV5-1 and J is TRBJ2-7; no definite D call. Germline V lookup: CDR1 SGHRS, CDR2 YFSETQ. CDR3 length: 14 amino acids. With 0 bases removed from V and 0 bases from J, the gap between germline ends came to 7 bases. In DNA form, the CDR3 reads TGCGCCAGCAGCTTGGGGGCCGGCTCCTACGAGCAGTACTTC. Translated, it gives CASSLGAGSYEQYF.

The chain joins TRBV28 to TRBJ2-3, with TRBD2 identical over 9 bases. Germline CDR1 reads MDHEN; CDR2 reads SYDVKM. The CDR3 totals 15 residues. Trimming took 6 bases from V and 1 from J; bases not matched to a gene: 5. The CDR3 reads CASSYSGRGTDTQYF. The CDR3, as DNA: TGTGCCAGCAGCTATAGCGGGAGAGGCACAGATACGCAGTATTTT.

The J gene is TRBJ2-7, the V gene TRBV19; possibly TRBD2 for D (6 bases). This CDR3 has 16 residues. Trimming stripped 7 bases from V and 0 bases from J, with 19 bases between. From germline, CDR1 is LNHDA and CDR2 SQIVND (reference sequence). CDR3 bases: TGTGCCAGTACCACCCTGTCTGCGGAGGGCTCCTACGAGCAGTACTTC. Its protein is CASTTLSAEGSYEQYF.

CDR3 region: CASTPAAAGANVLTF. The DNA of the CDR3 is TGTGCCAGCACCCCGGCGGCCGCTGGGGCCAACGTCCTGACTTTC. The chain joins TRBV6-1 to TRBJ2-6; D is unresolved. The germline V gene has CDR1 MNHNS and CDR2 SASEGT. The CDR3 has 15 amino acids. V lost 7 bases and J lost 2, with 12 bases in between.

A remark on this clone: The sample carries other DNA sequences with the same CDR3. J is TRBJ1-5 and V is TRBV30, with D maybe TRBD1 (5 bases). This CDR3 contains 13 residues. Germline V CDR1 and CDR2: GTSNPN, SVGIG (reference sequence). The V end lost 0 bases, the J end lost 6 bases, and 9 bases lay between the germline ends. Here the CDR3 reads CAWSVQGGQPQHF. The CDR3 nucleotides are TGTGCCTGGAGTGTGCAGGGTGGTCAGCCCCAGCATTTT.

The gene calls are TRBV13 and TRBJ1-2, with TRBD1 as a possible D gene (5 bases). Germline V CDR1 and CDR2: PRHDT, FYEKMQ (reference sequence). This CDR3 is built from 17 residues. Trimming took 5 bases from V and 0 from J, leaving 19 bases between them. CDR3 bases: TGTGCCAGCAGCCTATGGCATAGGACACCCCCTAACTATGGCTACACCTTC. Encoded protein: CASSLWHRTPPNYGYTF.

This chain links TRBV19 with TRBJ1-1, with TRBD1 matching over 8 bases. CDR3 length: 15 residues. With 3 bases clipped from V and 9 bases from J, the junction kept 12 bases outside the gene matches. Germline assignment: CDR1 LNHDA and CDR2 SQIVND (reference sequence). CDR3 DNA: TGTGCCAGTAGTATTTCGGACAGGGAGAGGGGTAAAGCTTTCTTT. The encoded protein is CASSISDRERGKAFF.

This chain connects TRBV5-5 to TRBJ1-1; TRBD1 is a possible D gene (6 bases). The CDR3 loop spans 14 amino acids. V dropped 0 bases and J dropped 4 bases, with 10 bases sitting between them. From germline, CDR1 is SGHKS and CDR2 YYEKEE (reference sequence). The CDR3 DNA reads as TGTGCCAGCAGCTTGGATAGGGGGTTCACTGAAGCTTTCTTT. It codes for CASSLDRGFTEAFF.

This clone was seen a handful of times. The chain combines TRBV7-8 with TRBJ1-6; D call uncertain. The CDR3 length is 18 residues. V lost 0 bases and J lost 7, with 19 bases in between. Germline V gene lookup returns CDR1 SGHVS and CDR2 FQNEAQ. The CDR3 protein is CASSLALGSAIRNSPLHF. The DNA for the CDR3 is TGTGCCAGCAGCTTAGCTTTGGGTAGCGCCATCAGGAATTCACCCCTCCACTTT.

This clone appeared a single time. This chain uses TRBV4-2 with TRBJ2-3; tentative D call: TRBD2 (5 bases). The CDR3 is 16 amino acids. CDR1 LGHNA and CDR2 YNFKEQ come from the germline V gene. Trimming took off 2 bases at V and 0 bases at J, with 12 bases between the two ends. The CDR3 DNA reads TGTGCCAGCAGCCAACAAGGGAGATTAAGCACAGATACGCAGTATTTT. Encoded protein: CASSQQGRLSTDTQYF.

The genes are TRBV2 and TRBJ2-1; D perhaps matches TRBD1 (7 bases). Germline CDR1 and CDR2: SNHLY and FYNNEI. CDR3 size: 17 residues. Trimming took off 3 bases at V and 9 bases at J, with 24 bases between the two ends. Here the CDR3 DNA reads TGTGCCAGCAGTGACTTCCCCCGGCTAGCGCCAGGGGGTGAGCAGTTCTTC. Its translation: CASSDFPRLAPGGEQFF.

The gene calls are TRBV2 and TRBJ1-2; D remains unclear. The V gene's germline CDR1 is SNHLY and CDR2 FYNNEI. Deletions cut 6 bases from V and 3 bases from J, with 8 bases between. The CDR3 is made up of 12 amino acids. CDR3 loop: CASRPGDYGYTF. The CDR3 DNA is TGTGCCAGCAGGCCGGGAGACTATGGCTACACCTTC.

V usage is TRBV5-4 and J usage is TRBJ2-4; TRBD1 matches 8 bases. Germline values: CDR1 SGHNT, CDR2 YYREEE (reference sequence). The CDR3 contains 14 residues. Trimming took 4 bases from V and 8 from J; bases not matched to a gene: 8. This CDR3 is CASSQEDREDIQYF. In DNA, the CDR3 is TGTGCCAGCAGCCAAGAGGACAGGGAAGACATTCAGTACTTC. The entire variable domain, with the rest obtained from reference TRBV5-4 and TRBJ2-4, is as follows: ETGVTQSPTHLIKTRGQQVTLRCSSQSGHNTVSWYQQALGQGPQFIFQYYREEENGRGNFPPRFSGLQFPNYSSELNVNALELDDSALYLCASSQEDREDIQYFGAGTRLSVL.

This clone has just one count. V is TRBV6-5 and J is TRBJ1-4; D may be TRBD1 (5 bases). CDR3 length: 13 amino acids. With 5 bases removed from V and 10 bases from J, the gap between germline ends came to 14 bases. Looked up from germline, CDR1 is MNHEY and CDR2 is SVGAGI. CDR3 DNA sequence: TGTGCCAGCAGTCCAGGGTCGGTAGGAAAACTGTTTTTT. Translated, it gives CASSPGSVGKLFF.

The CDR3 DNA sequence: TGTGCCAGCAGTTTATCGGTCCGGGGGGCGCTCACCGGGGAGCTGTTTTTT. Residues: CASSLSVRGALTGELFF. The chain carries TRBV27 and TRBJ2-2, with D possibly matching TRBD2 (7 bases). CDR1 is MNHEY and CDR2 is SMNVEV in the germline V gene (reference sequence). Between the trimmed V and J ends, which lost 0 bases and 4 bases, there was a span of 15 bases. CDR3 size: 17 residues.

The V and J genes are TRBV6-6 and TRBJ1-3, with 7 bases aligning to TRBD1. The germline CDR1 and CDR2 sequences are MNHNY and SVGAGI (reference sequence). V lost 6 bases, J lost 1 base, and 3 bases stayed unmatched. The length of the CDR3 is 14 residues. In DNA form, the CDR3 reads TGTGCCAGCAGCTCGGGACAGTCTGGAAACACCATATATTTT. This gives the protein CASSSGQSGNTIYF.

V and J are TRBV2 and TRBJ2-1, with 10 nucleotides matching TRBD2. In germline, CDR1 is SNHLY, CDR2 FYNNEI. The CDR3 runs 15 residues. V shed 7 bases and J 4 bases; nucleotides not matched to a gene: 7. The CDR3 loop reads CASTLGLALYNEQFF. The CDR3 nucleotides are TGTGCCAGCACTTTGGGACTAGCGCTATACAATGAGCAGTTCTTC.

The chain uses TRBV5-1 and TRBJ2-7; D gene unclear. The CDR3 length is 13 residues. The V end lost 5 bases, the J end lost 5 bases, and 14 bases lay between the germline ends. Germline CDR1 reads SGHRS; CDR2 reads YFSETQ. CDR3 bases: TGCGCCAGCAGGGTGAGTAGTTCCGACGAGCAGTACTTC. It codes for CASRVSSSDEQYF. Full variable domain (remainder filled in from reference TRBV5-1 and TRBJ2-7): KAGVTQTPRYLIKTRGQQVTLSCSPISGHRSVSWYQQTPGQGLQFLFEYFSETQRNKGNFPGRFSGRQFSNSRSEMNVSTLELGDSALYLCASRVSSSDEQYFGPGTRLTVT.

This clone showed up just a few times. This chain joins TRBV6-1 and TRBJ2-7, with 7 positions matching TRBD1. Germline CDR1 reads MNHNS; CDR2 reads SASEGT. The junction had 6 bases not matched to a gene; V was cut back by 6 bases and J by 1 base. CDR3 length: 14 residues. The CDR3 loop reads CASRIPGQSYEQYF. The CDR3 DNA follows: TGTGCCAGCAGAATACCGGGACAGTCCTACGAGCAGTACTTC.